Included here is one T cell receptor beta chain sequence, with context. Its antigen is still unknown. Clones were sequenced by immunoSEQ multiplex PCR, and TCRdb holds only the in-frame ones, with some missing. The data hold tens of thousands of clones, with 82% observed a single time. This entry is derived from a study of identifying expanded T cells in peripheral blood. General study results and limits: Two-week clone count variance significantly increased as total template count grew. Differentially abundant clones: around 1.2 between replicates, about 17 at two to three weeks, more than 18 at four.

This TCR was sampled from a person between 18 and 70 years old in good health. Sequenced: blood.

The CDR3 loop is CAWTPTGNTEAFF. Here the CDR3 DNA reads TGTGCCTGGACCCCGACAGGGAACACTGAAGCTTTCTTT. The rearrangement joins TRBV30 to TRBJ1-1; D may be TRBD1 (6 bases). Germline-derived CDR1 and CDR2 are GTSNPN and SVGIG (reference sequence). The germline V and J ends were trimmed by 4 bases and 1 base, with 10 bases remaining between them. The CDR3 has 13 residues.